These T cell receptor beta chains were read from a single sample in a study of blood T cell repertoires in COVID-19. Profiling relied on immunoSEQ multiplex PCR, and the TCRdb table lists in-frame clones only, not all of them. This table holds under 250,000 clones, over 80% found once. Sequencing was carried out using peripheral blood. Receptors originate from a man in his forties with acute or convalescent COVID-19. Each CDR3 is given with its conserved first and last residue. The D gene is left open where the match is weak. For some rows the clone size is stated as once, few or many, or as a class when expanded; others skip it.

CDR3 DNA: TGTGCCAGCAGCACCGGGACTAGCGGAACCAATGAGCAGTTCTTC; CDR3 protein: CASSTGTSGTNEQFF; D gene: TRBD2; clone size: NA; J gene: TRBJ2-1; CDR3 length: 15; V gene: TRBV5-4
CDR3 DNA: TGTGCCAGCAGCTGGACAGGGGGAACTGAAGCTTTCTTT; CDR3 protein: CASSWTGGTEAFF; D gene: TRBD1; clone size: few; J gene: TRBJ1-1; CDR3 length: 13; V gene: TRBV7-2
CDR3 DNA: TGCGCCAGCAGCCAAGTGGCAGGGGCCTACGAGCAGTACTTC; CDR3 protein: CASSQVAGAYEQYF; D gene: NA; clone size: NA; J gene: TRBJ2-7; CDR3 length: 14; V gene: TRBV4-3
CDR3 DNA: TGTGCCAGCAGCCCGACAGGGGGCCTCTATGGAAACACCATATATTTT; CDR3 protein: CASSPTGGLYGNTIYF; D gene: TRBD1; clone size: NA; J gene: TRBJ1-3; CDR3 length: 16; V gene: TRBV7-2
CDR3 DNA: TGTGCCAGTAGTATAGGACGACAGAACTATGGCTACACCTTC; CDR3 protein: CASSIGRQNYGYTF; D gene: NA; clone size: NA; J gene: TRBJ1-2; CDR3 length: 14; V gene: TRBV19
CDR3 DNA: TGCGCCAGCAGCCACGACAGGGGGCAGCCCCAGCATTTT; CDR3 protein: CASSHDRGQPQHF; D gene: TRBD1; clone size: many; J gene: TRBJ1-5; CDR3 length: 13; V gene: TRBV4-1
CDR3 DNA: TGTGCCAGCAAAGGAGGGGTTGGTGAAAAACTGTTTTTT; CDR3 protein: CASKGGVGEKLFF; D gene: NA; clone size: NA; J gene: TRBJ1-4; CDR3 length: 13; V gene: TRBV12-3/TRBV12-4
CDR3 DNA: TGTGCCAGTAAGGACAGTTTTGGAGAGACCCAGTACTTC; CDR3 protein: CASKDSFGETQYF; D gene: NA; clone size: NA; J gene: TRBJ2-5; CDR3 length: 13; V gene: TRBV19
CDR3 DNA: TGTGCCAGCAGCTTGGTAGGAGAGGGGGCGCGCGGGGAGCTGTTTTTT; CDR3 protein: CASSLVGEGARGELFF; D gene: TRBD1; clone size: NA; J gene: TRBJ2-2; CDR3 length: 16; V gene: TRBV5-5
CDR3 DNA: TGTGCCAGCAGCCTGACTAGCGGGAGAGAGACCCAGTACTTC; CDR3 protein: CASSLTSGRETQYF; D gene: TRBD2; clone size: many; J gene: TRBJ2-5; CDR3 length: 14; V gene: TRBV7-9
CDR3 DNA: TGTGCCAGCAGCCAATTAGCCAGGACAGGGAACAATGAGCAGTTCTTC; CDR3 protein: CASSQLARTGNNEQFF; D gene: TRBD1; clone size: NA; J gene: TRBJ2-1; CDR3 length: 16; V gene: TRBV7-2
CDR3 DNA: TGTGCCAGTAGTATAAATCACGGGGGCTACAATGAGCAGTTCTTC; CDR3 protein: CASSINHGGYNEQFF; D gene: NA; clone size: NA; J gene: TRBJ2-1; CDR3 length: 15; V gene: TRBV19
CDR3 DNA: TGTGCCTGGACGCCGGGACATAACGAGCAGTACTTC; CDR3 protein: CAWTPGHNEQYF; D gene: NA; clone size: NA; J gene: TRBJ2-7; CDR3 length: 12; V gene: TRBV30
CDR3 DNA: TGTGCCAGCAGCTTAGGCGCCATAGGAGCTATTGGCTACACCTTC; CDR3 protein: CASSLGAIGAIGYTF; D gene: NA; clone size: NA; J gene: TRBJ1-2; CDR3 length: 15; V gene: TRBV11-2
CDR3 DNA: TGCGCCAGCAGCCAGGGACAGGGAGAGTTTGGTGAAGCTTTCTTT; CDR3 protein: CASSQGQGEFGEAFF; D gene: TRBD1; clone size: NA; J gene: TRBJ1-1; CDR3 length: 15; V gene: TRBV4-1
CDR3 DNA: TGTGCCAGCAGTAAGACGACAGGGTGGACTGAAGCTTTCTTT; CDR3 protein: CASSKTTGWTEAFF; D gene: TRBD1; clone size: NA; J gene: TRBJ1-1; CDR3 length: 14; V gene: TRBV6-5
CDR3 DNA: TGCGCCAGCAGTTGGGGCATATCGGAAGCTTTCTTT; CDR3 protein: CASSWGISEAFF; D gene: NA; clone size: few; J gene: TRBJ1-1; CDR3 length: 12; V gene: TRBV4-1
CDR3 DNA: TGTGCCACGAAAGGAGACAGGGCGGGCGGCTACACCTTC; CDR3 protein: CATKGDRAGGYTF; D gene: TRBD1; clone size: NA; J gene: TRBJ1-2; CDR3 length: 13; V gene: TRBV18
CDR3 DNA: TGCGCCAGCAGCCCAGCGGCCACCGGGGAGCTGTTTTTT; CDR3 protein: CASSPAATGELFF; D gene: NA; clone size: NA; J gene: TRBJ2-2; CDR3 length: 13; V gene: TRBV5-1
CDR3 DNA: TGTGCCATCAGTGCCACTAGCAGAATCGGTTCATCCGGGGAGCTGTTTTTT; CDR3 protein: CAISATSRIGSSGELFF; D gene: NA; clone size: NA; J gene: TRBJ2-2; CDR3 length: 17; V gene: TRBV10-3
CDR3 DNA: TGTGCCAGCAGCGTGGGACTAGCGGGAGTAACCCAGTACTTC; CDR3 protein: CASSVGLAGVTQYF; D gene: TRBD2; clone size: NA; J gene: TRBJ2-5; CDR3 length: 14; V gene: TRBV7-2
CDR3 DNA: TGTGCCAGCACATCTGGGGCCAACGTCCTGACTTTC; CDR3 protein: CASTSGANVLTF; D gene: NA; clone size: once; J gene: TRBJ2-6; CDR3 length: 12; V gene: TRBV28
CDR3 DNA: TGTGCCAGCAGCAAAGGGAGCGGGGCTACTCAAGAGACCCAGTACTTC; CDR3 protein: CASSKGSGATQETQYF; D gene: TRBD2; clone size: once; J gene: TRBJ2-5; CDR3 length: 16; V gene: TRBV7-2
CDR3 DNA: TGCAGCGGTGAGGGGCAGGGAGGCTCACCCCTCCACTTT; CDR3 protein: CSGEGQGGSPLHF; D gene: NA; clone size: NA; J gene: TRBJ1-6; CDR3 length: 13; V gene: TRBV29-1